A selection of T cell receptor beta chains follows, all from one sample in a study of blood T cell repertoires in COVID-19. The method was immunoSEQ multiplex PCR; TCRdb's version includes in-frame clones alone and lacks a portion of them. The sample records a few hundred thousand clones, 82% being singletons. Input material: peripheral blood. The receptor set was obtained from a woman in her seventies with COVID-19, enrolled during active disease. Each CDR3 is given without its conserved first and last residue.

J: TRBJ2-7; V: TRBV19; CDR3: ASSESRTGYEQY
J: TRBJ1-2; V: TRBV18; CDR3: ASSPPWDMKGYT
J: TRBJ2-7; V: TRBV5-1; CDR3: ASSLQGMKDEQY
J: TRBJ2-2; V: TRBV21-1; CDR3: ASSTYSGTNTGELF
J: TRBJ2-1; V: TRBV5-1; CDR3: ASRPSLKGEQF
J: TRBJ1-5; V: TRBV5-4; CDR3: ASSLDRGFNQPQH
J: TRBJ2-5; V: TRBV7-9; CDR3: ASSPGLAGVIETQY
J: TRBJ2-3; V: TRBV2; CDR3: ASSTQGLETDTQY
J: TRBJ2-1; V: TRBV5-6; CDR3: ASSSIDLAVSGNEQF
J: TRBJ2-7; V: TRBV3-1/TRBV3-2; CDR3: ASSQAGGMGYEQY
J: TRBJ2-6; V: TRBV24-1; CDR3: ATSEATGRPGANVLT
J: TRBJ1-4; V: TRBV4-2; CDR3: ASSQEGTTGTNEKLF
J: TRBJ1-2; V: TRBV6-2/TRBV6-3; CDR3: ASSYSDTAPYGYT
J: TRBJ1-1; V: TRBV7-8; CDR3: ASSRQGFTEAF
J: TRBJ1-4; V: TRBV7-9; CDR3: ASGAGGEKLF
J: TRBJ1-1; V: TRBV7-2; CDR3: ASSSGSGGSTEAF
J: TRBJ2-2; V: TRBV5-1; CDR3: ASSSTTVRTGELF
J: TRBJ1-2; V: TRBV28; CDR3: ATNTGTRGYYAGYT
J: TRBJ2-7; V: TRBV2; CDR3: ASSIDRGSYEQY
J: TRBJ1-3; V: TRBV7-8; CDR3: ASSLQGVGGNTIY
J: TRBJ2-7; V: TRBV5-8; CDR3: ASNRDRAGYEQY
J: TRBJ1-5; V: TRBV2; CDR3: ASSDTYRDNQPQH
J: TRBJ1-4; V: TRBV28; CDR3: ASRMTGGVEKLF
J: TRBJ1-1; V: TRBV2; CDR3: ASSSRQESLAF
J: TRBJ2-7; V: TRBV7-2; CDR3: ASSLAIRDRVLEAKSYEQY
J: TRBJ2-7; V: TRBV28; CDR3: ASSSLAGVPSEQY
J: TRBJ2-7; V: TRBV9; CDR3: ASSVAGTINGEQY
J: TRBJ1-4; V: TRBV3-1/TRBV3-2; CDR3: ASSQDLATGATTNEKLF
J: TRBJ2-1; V: TRBV11-2; CDR3: ASSPQLTAGYNEQF
J: TRBJ1-1; V: TRBV3-1/TRBV3-2; CDR3: ASSQDKTVMNTEAF
J: TRBJ1-3; V: TRBV2; CDR3: ASTQGYGNTIY
J: TRBJ1-4; V: TRBV9; CDR3: ASSVGTGNEKLF
J: TRBJ1-3; V: TRBV10-2; CDR3: ASSDAPGNTIY
J: TRBJ2-3; V: TRBV7-2; CDR3: ASSLVQSRDTQY
J: TRBJ1-2; V: TRBV28; CDR3: ASSSRVRTNYGYT
J: TRBJ2-5; V: TRBV19; CDR3: ASSFGGSWETQY
J: TRBJ1-6; V: TRBV9; CDR3: ASSPGQGSPTNSPLH
J: TRBJ2-5; V: TRBV5-1; CDR3: ASSLGGGGSIQETQY
J: TRBJ1-5; V: TRBV19; CDR3: ASSIDIRVQPQH
J: TRBJ1-2; V: TRBV5-1; CDR3: ASSPSGGKANYGYT
J: TRBJ2-3; V: TRBV7-2; CDR3: ASSPSGRERADTQY
J: TRBJ2-3; V: TRBV7-2; CDR3: ASSLSGKSGDTQY
J: TRBJ1-4; V: TRBV9; CDR3: ASSDGQVNEKLF
J: TRBJ1-1; V: TRBV30; CDR3: AAHRGLFGNTEAF
J: TRBJ2-2; V: TRBV6-2/TRBV6-3; CDR3: ASSSPRRGGNTGELF
J: TRBJ2-2; V: TRBV7-2; CDR3: ASSLRRTNTGELF
J: TRBJ1-5; V: TRBV3-1/TRBV3-2; CDR3: ASSQDRTVYSNQPQH
J: TRBJ2-7; V: TRBV11-3; CDR3: ASSSLRGSEQY